This T cell receptor (beta chain) was captured by sequencing in a study of blood T cells in healthy people across ages. V was cut by 5 bases and J by 4 bases, with 19 bases left in between. This CDR3 is 16 amino acids long. The germline gives CDR1 MNHNS, CDR2 SASEGT. Only a few counts were recorded for this clonotype. Through a sample-barcoded 5' primer and a J-beta primer mix, a second PCR was run for roughly 6 to 12 cycles. One entry per CDR3 protein results from TCRdb running MiXCR on the 5' RACE reads. The repertoire holds some 1.6 million distinct CDR3 sequences, with 30% to 40% as singletons. Total RNA extraction produced at least 5 micrograms (per sample) for the study.

This TCR was recovered from a woman in her 30s in good health. The chain employs TRBV6-1 and TRBJ2-3; D may correspond to TRBD1 or TRBD2 (7 bases each). The sample comprised blood. The CDR3 DNA sequence: TGTGCCAGCAGTAAAACAGGGGAGGGTCTCGCAGATACGCAGTATTTT. It codes for CASSKTGEGLADTQYF.